The present TCR beta chain was sequenced within a study of CD8+ T cells in alopecia areata. Findings and caveats of the study: Researchers report lesional scalp, most notably alopecia totalis/universalis, outstripped normal scalp in clonality.

Reverse transcribed after extraction, RNA yielded cDNA as the sequencing template. Only in-frame clones appear in the TCRdb table, and some are missing; sequencing was by immunoSEQ multiplex PCR. The sample has roughly 210,000 clones, less than 45% seen once. Germline CDR1 reads DFQATT; CDR2 reads SNEGSKA (reference sequence). V gave up 4 bases and J gave up 4 bases, with 4 bases separating them. This CDR3 is built from 10 residues. Described treatment: oral pan-JAK inhibitor, 5-10 mg twice daily. Comments on this clone: Its antigen is as yet unknown.

The sample consisted of CD4+ T cells sorted from blood, taken at roughly week 36, from a patient treated with tofacitinib. The chain employs TRBV20-1 and TRBJ2-5, with D unresolved. The receptor was isolated from a human donor with alopecia areata. CDR3: CSAIAETQYF. Here the CDR3 DNA reads TGCAGTGCTATTGCAGAGACCCAGTACTTC.